This T cell receptor beta chain derives from a study of cytomegalovirus exposure and HLA in healthy donors (TCRdb year 2017). For the wider study: According to a later analysis, the approximately 120 validation repertoires were produced on the same platform as the 666 repertoires of the first cohort. The study aimed to test whether signatures of past pathogen exposure could be identified by cataloging public T cell receptors. A separate validation cohort of over a hundred different subjects was used in addition to the roughly 670-subject first cohort. To predict cytomegalovirus infection status, the study brought together high-throughput TCR immunosequencing, statistical association of individual TCRs with disease status, and machine learning. On the study overall, not on this receptor specifically: According to the authors, the approach could potentially be generalized to other disease states and immunological phenotypes. The study listed 150 to 200 TCR beta chains as associated with cytomegalovirus. Subsequent analysis determined that TCRs grouped into clusters in the first cohort also showed a tendency toward co-occurrence across the 120 or so validation repertoires, and approximately 94% of cluster scores exceeded 0. A few of the identified cytomegalovirus-associated TCR beta chains were confirmed in vitro to be specific for cytomegalovirus antigens. While some public TCRs were present in many individuals, most TCR sequences turned up only very rarely across donors. The classifier was reported to diagnose cytomegalovirus status with high specificity and sensitivity in both the original and validation cohorts. All 120 or so repertoires were used to score co-occurrence in the validation cohort in a later analysis, because that analysis had no HLA typing for the cohort.

At the junction V is shortened by 3 bases and J by 4 bases, with 11 bases in between. Based on the germline V gene, the CDR1 and CDR2 sequences are SGHRS and YFSETQ. The CDR3 contains 15 residues, cysteine and phenylalanine counted. Kept here is only the CDR3 DNA, which spans 45 bases and is read in frame from base 1. Separate from the approximately 700-subject first cohort, the validation cohort of more than 90 subjects was the group to which the donors belonged. The library was made by the immunoSEQ multiplex PCR assay. In the original analysis: A statistical classification framework was developed to diagnose cytomegalovirus status using the catalog of TCR beta chain sequences. In its TCRdb copy, this immuneACCESS table keeps in-frame sequences only and misses some clones. Where compared with another copy, unresolved V genes explain less than half of these, and the others have no known cause. That table supplies the V and J calls and clone size; D and trimming were determined from the DNA. This sample is represented by 150,000 to 200,000 clones; roughly 86% of them were singletons. The ten largest clones take up more than 1.1% of the sample.

In regard to this clone: This clone's antigen is unknown. No much larger clone is present one base from it, and per-base qualities are unavailable.

Sample: PBMCs. The chain is assembled from TRBV5-1 and TRBJ2-6; no D segment can be confidently identified. The TCR was taken from a young woman in good health and CMV-seronegative. The encoded CDR3 is CASSSAAVGANVLTF. The DNA is as follows: TGCGCCAGCAGCTCGGCGGCGGTCGGGGCCAACGTCCTGACTTTC.